This TCR beta chain came from a study of graft-versus-host responses after intestinal transplantation. Study-level background: For 2 to 4 years after anti-thymocyte globulin induction, all recipients took tacrolimus and steroids.

Measured with immunoSEQ multiplex PCR; TCRdb has only the in-frame clones, and not every one. The sample shows around 43,000 clones, 90% to 95% of them seen only once. Trimming removed 2 bases at V and 4 bases at J, with 4 bases between. The CDR3 sequence is 12 residues long. Germline loops: CDR1 LNHDA, CDR2 SQIVND (reference sequence). This chain uses TRBV19 with TRBJ2-3; D is unclear. This TCR derives from a human patient who received an intestinal transplant, so some T cells may come from the graft donor. Sequenced material: PBMCs, taken 524 days after transplant. The chain's CDR3 is CASSINADTQYF. CDR3 bases: TGTGCCAGTAGTATAAACGCAGATACGCAGTATTTT. The variable domain in full, with the rest retrieved from reference TRBV19 and TRBJ2-3, is DGGITQSPKYLFRKEGQNVTLSCEQNLNHDAMYWYRQDPGQGLRLIYYSQIVNDFQKGDIAEGYSVSREKKESFPLTVTSAQKNPTAFYLCASSINADTQYFGPGTRLTVL.